A selection of T cell receptor beta chains follows, all from one sample in a study of vaccination effects on CD4 cells after COVID-19. TCRdb's copy holds only in-frame clones and misses some; the assay was immunoSEQ multiplex PCR. The data contain 60,000 to 75,000 clones, around 72% of them singletons. Their antigens are not known. Sequencing was performed on CD4+ T cells from PBMCs cultured with HIV peptides, taken before COVID-19 vaccination. These TCRs come from a human donor who had a prior SARS-CoV-2 infection. Both conserved end residues are part of each CDR3. Size tells how often a clone was seen (once, few, many) or the class of an expanded clone, and some rows leave it out.

clone size: once; J gene: TRBJ1-5; V gene: TRBV18; CDR3 length: 15; CDR3 protein: CASSPQGVGNQPQHF
clone size: NA; J gene: TRBJ2-1; V gene: TRBV7-3; CDR3 length: 13; CDR3 protein: CASSFGTNNEQLF
clone size: NA; J gene: TRBJ2-5; V gene: TRBV7-3; CDR3 length: 12; CDR3 protein: CASSLQRETQYF
clone size: NA; J gene: TRBJ2-1; V gene: TRBV12-5; CDR3 length: 18; CDR3 protein: CASGLVLAGGSPDNEQFF
clone size: NA; J gene: TRBJ1-1; V gene: TRBV5-1; CDR3 length: 15; CDR3 protein: CASSLGSGWNTEAFF
clone size: many; J gene: TRBJ2-1; V gene: TRBV30; CDR3 length: 16; CDR3 protein: CAWSDPLIADYNEQFF
clone size: NA; J gene: TRBJ2-5; V gene: TRBV10-3; CDR3 length: 13; CDR3 protein: CAISDRYQETQYF
clone size: NA; J gene: TRBJ2-3; V gene: TRBV24-1; CDR3 length: 15; CDR3 protein: CATRRKTPKGDTQYF
clone size: NA; J gene: TRBJ2-3; V gene: TRBV7-2; CDR3 length: 14; CDR3 protein: CASSLGPSTDTQYF
clone size: NA; J gene: TRBJ1-6; V gene: TRBV15; CDR3 length: 17; CDR3 protein: CATRLLMGGGIESPLHF
clone size: NA; J gene: TRBJ2-5; V gene: TRBV5-1; CDR3 length: 16; CDR3 protein: CASSFFWSGSQETQYF
clone size: NA; J gene: TRBJ1-5; V gene: TRBV19; CDR3 length: 13; CDR3 protein: CASMDTSNQPQHF
clone size: NA; J gene: TRBJ1-2; V gene: TRBV20-1; CDR3 length: 14; CDR3 protein: CSASSGREYYGYTF
clone size: NA; J gene: TRBJ2-3; V gene: TRBV27; CDR3 length: 14; CDR3 protein: CASSLRDFTDTQYF
clone size: NA; J gene: TRBJ1-4; V gene: TRBV24-1; CDR3 length: 16; CDR3 protein: CATSEHAGTSNEKLFF
clone size: NA; J gene: TRBJ2-3; V gene: TRBV5-1; CDR3 length: 17; CDR3 protein: CASQGFSGGPRTDTQYF
clone size: NA; J gene: TRBJ2-7; V gene: TRBV11-3; CDR3 length: 14; CDR3 protein: CASSLGKSSYEQYF
clone size: once; J gene: TRBJ2-3; V gene: TRBV5-8; CDR3 length: 13; CDR3 protein: CARSKEDTDTQYF
clone size: NA; J gene: TRBJ2-1; V gene: TRBV6-6; CDR3 length: 13; CDR3 protein: CASSYTGYNEQFF
clone size: NA; J gene: TRBJ2-1; V gene: TRBV30; CDR3 length: 15; CDR3 protein: CAWSVIAGGPNEQFF
clone size: NA; J gene: TRBJ1-6; V gene: TRBV18; CDR3 length: 13; CDR3 protein: CASSSSRFVPLHF
clone size: NA; J gene: TRBJ1-4; V gene: TRBV27; CDR3 length: 16; CDR3 protein: CASSPKGRGLNEKLFF
clone size: NA; J gene: TRBJ2-3; V gene: TRBV7-9; CDR3 length: 18; CDR3 protein: CASSSQPGRGGSTDTQYF
clone size: NA; J gene: TRBJ1-2; V gene: TRBV19; CDR3 length: 13; CDR3 protein: CASSRTDYYGYTF
clone size: NA; J gene: TRBJ2-1; V gene: TRBV11-3; CDR3 length: 15; CDR3 protein: CASSLGGGAYNEQFF
clone size: NA; J gene: TRBJ2-1; V gene: TRBV4-3; CDR3 length: 13; CDR3 protein: CASSQDRTGEQFF
clone size: NA; J gene: TRBJ2-1; V gene: TRBV18; CDR3 length: 16; CDR3 protein: CASSPTITSGYNEQFF
clone size: few; J gene: TRBJ2-5; V gene: TRBV5-1; CDR3 length: 15; CDR3 protein: CASSPGLVTQETQYF
clone size: NA; J gene: TRBJ2-5; V gene: TRBV5-1; CDR3 length: 14; CDR3 protein: CASSLVGIEETQYF
clone size: NA; J gene: TRBJ1-6; V gene: TRBV4-1; CDR3 length: 13; CDR3 protein: CASSQVPNSPLHF
clone size: NA; J gene: TRBJ1-3; V gene: TRBV18; CDR3 length: 14; CDR3 protein: CASSADIAGNTIYF
clone size: NA; J gene: TRBJ2-7; V gene: TRBV6-5; CDR3 length: 13; CDR3 protein: CASRIDSSYEQYF
clone size: NA; J gene: TRBJ1-2; V gene: TRBV6-6; CDR3 length: 14; CDR3 protein: CATKTQGSNYGYTF
clone size: NA; J gene: TRBJ1-6; V gene: TRBV7-9; CDR3 length: 16; CDR3 protein: CASSSTGIPYNSPLHF
clone size: NA; J gene: TRBJ2-7; V gene: TRBV7-2; CDR3 length: 13; CDR3 protein: CASSRGRGFEQYF
clone size: NA; J gene: TRBJ2-7; V gene: TRBV4-3; CDR3 length: 17; CDR3 protein: CASSQDFRGLTSYEQYF
clone size: NA; J gene: TRBJ2-7; V gene: TRBV9; CDR3 length: 18; CDR3 protein: CASSVGPQVGSSSYEQYF
clone size: few; J gene: TRBJ1-6; V gene: TRBV6-6; CDR3 length: 14; CDR3 protein: CASSYPEENSPLHF
clone size: NA; J gene: TRBJ1-4; V gene: TRBV10-3; CDR3 length: 19; CDR3 protein: CAISEPGQGSDNVFEKLFF
clone size: NA; J gene: TRBJ2-5; V gene: TRBV9; CDR3 length: 16; CDR3 protein: CASSVGLAGRQETQYF
clone size: NA; J gene: TRBJ1-4; V gene: TRBV5-1; CDR3 length: 13; CDR3 protein: CASSLGSNEKLFF
clone size: few; J gene: TRBJ1-4; V gene: TRBV4-2; CDR3 length: 14; CDR3 protein: CASSLRQSWEKLFF
clone size: NA; J gene: TRBJ2-4; V gene: TRBV2; CDR3 length: 12; CDR3 protein: CARGTDQNIQYF
clone size: NA; J gene: TRBJ1-1; V gene: TRBV30; CDR3 length: 11; CDR3 protein: CAWSVRDNTFF
clone size: NA; J gene: TRBJ2-1; V gene: TRBV9; CDR3 length: 16; CDR3 protein: CASSVESGLASNEQFF
clone size: few; J gene: TRBJ2-1; V gene: TRBV11-2; CDR3 length: 13; CDR3 protein: CASSLILANEQFF
clone size: NA; J gene: TRBJ1-5; V gene: TRBV19; CDR3 length: 19; CDR3 protein: CASSPRPRTANYSNQPQHF
clone size: medium-sized; J gene: TRBJ2-3; V gene: TRBV18; CDR3 length: 13; CDR3 protein: CASVLVITDTQYF
clone size: NA; J gene: TRBJ2-1; V gene: TRBV6-5; CDR3 length: 14; CDR3 protein: CASTPSGPYNEQFF
clone size: NA; J gene: TRBJ2-1; V gene: TRBV27; CDR3 length: 16; CDR3 protein: CASSRPGLADYNEQFF
clone size: NA; J gene: TRBJ1-3; V gene: TRBV5-1; CDR3 length: 18; CDR3 protein: CASSSSGTGPLGGNTIYF
clone size: NA; J gene: TRBJ1-2; V gene: TRBV7-2; CDR3 length: 16; CDR3 protein: CASSLDDREANYGYTF
clone size: NA; J gene: TRBJ1-1; V gene: TRBV30; CDR3 length: 17; CDR3 protein: CAWTAGTGPQMNTEAFF
clone size: NA; J gene: TRBJ2-3; V gene: TRBV19; CDR3 length: 14; CDR3 protein: CASSIRLYTDTQYF
clone size: few; J gene: TRBJ2-1; V gene: TRBV7-2; CDR3 length: 13; CDR3 protein: CASRLASYNEQFF
clone size: few; J gene: TRBJ1-2; V gene: TRBV7-8; CDR3 length: 15; CDR3 protein: CASSEKSHTNYGYTF
clone size: NA; J gene: TRBJ1-5; V gene: TRBV15; CDR3 length: 14; CDR3 protein: CATSVRGSNQPQHF
clone size: few; J gene: TRBJ2-3; V gene: TRBV4-3; CDR3 length: 17; CDR3 protein: CASSQYSGTSYPDTQYF
clone size: NA; J gene: TRBJ1-1; V gene: TRBV2; CDR3 length: 15; CDR3 protein: CASSLPGQGNTEAFF